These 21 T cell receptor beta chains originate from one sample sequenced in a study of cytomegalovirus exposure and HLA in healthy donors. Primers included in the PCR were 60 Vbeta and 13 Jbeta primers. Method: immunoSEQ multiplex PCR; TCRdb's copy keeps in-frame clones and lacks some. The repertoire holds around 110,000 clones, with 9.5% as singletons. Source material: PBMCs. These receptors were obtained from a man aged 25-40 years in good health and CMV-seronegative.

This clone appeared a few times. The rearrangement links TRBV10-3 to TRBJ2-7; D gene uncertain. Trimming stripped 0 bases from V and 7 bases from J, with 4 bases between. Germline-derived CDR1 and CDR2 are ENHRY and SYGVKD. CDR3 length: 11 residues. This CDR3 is CAISESREQYF. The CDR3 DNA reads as TGTGCCATCAGTGAGTCTCGGGAGCAGTACTTC.

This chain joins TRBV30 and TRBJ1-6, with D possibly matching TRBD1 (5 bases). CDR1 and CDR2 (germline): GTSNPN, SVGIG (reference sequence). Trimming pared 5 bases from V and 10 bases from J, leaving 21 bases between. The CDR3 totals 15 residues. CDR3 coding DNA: TGTGCCTGGGAGACCGGGACCGCCGCGGGATCACCCCTCCACTTT. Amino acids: CAWETGTAAGSPLHF. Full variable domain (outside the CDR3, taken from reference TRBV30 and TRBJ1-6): SQTIHQWPATLVQPVGSPLSLECTVEGTSNPNLYWYRQAAGRGLQLLFYSVGIGQISSEVPQNLSASRPQDRQFILSSKKLLLSDSGFYLCAWETGTAAGSPLHFGNGTRLTVT.

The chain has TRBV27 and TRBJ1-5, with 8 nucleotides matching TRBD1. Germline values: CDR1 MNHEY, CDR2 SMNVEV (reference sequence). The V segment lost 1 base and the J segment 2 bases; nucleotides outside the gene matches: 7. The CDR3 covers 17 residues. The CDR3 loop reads CASSLLAGGRGNQPQHF. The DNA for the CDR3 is TGTGCCAGCAGTTTATTGGCAGGGGGCCGGGGCAATCAGCCCCAGCATTTT.

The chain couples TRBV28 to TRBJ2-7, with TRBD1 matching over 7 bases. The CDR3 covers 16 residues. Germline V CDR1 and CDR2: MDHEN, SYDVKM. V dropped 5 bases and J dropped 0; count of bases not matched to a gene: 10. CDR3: CASSPRGGPSSYEQYF. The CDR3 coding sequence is TGTGCCAGCAGTCCAAGAGGGGGCCCAAGCTCCTACGAGCAGTACTTC.

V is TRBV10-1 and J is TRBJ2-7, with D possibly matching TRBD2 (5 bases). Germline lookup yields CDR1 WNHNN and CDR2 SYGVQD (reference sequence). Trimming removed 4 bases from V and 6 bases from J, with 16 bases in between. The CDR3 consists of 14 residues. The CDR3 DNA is TGCGCCAGCAGTGGAGAGGGATTTGTAGGCGAGCAGTACTTC. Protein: CASSGEGFVGEQYF.

CDR3 nucleotide sequence: TGTGCCAGTAGTACGACAGTCCAGAACTATGGCTACACCTTC. Translated: CASSTTVQNYGYTF. This chain joins TRBV19 and TRBJ1-2; possible D gene TRBD1, 5 bases. The V gene's germline CDR1 is LNHDA and CDR2 SQIVND (reference sequence). Trimming stripped 4 bases from V and 2 bases from J, with 11 bases between. The CDR3 is 14 residues long. Combining the CDR3 with reference TRBV19 and TRBJ1-2 gives the whole variable domain DGGITQSPKYLFRKEGQNVTLSCEQNLNHDAMYWYRQDPGQGLRLIYYSQIVNDFQKGDIAEGYSVSREKKESFPLTVTSAQKNPTAFYLCASSTTVQNYGYTFGSGTRLTVV.

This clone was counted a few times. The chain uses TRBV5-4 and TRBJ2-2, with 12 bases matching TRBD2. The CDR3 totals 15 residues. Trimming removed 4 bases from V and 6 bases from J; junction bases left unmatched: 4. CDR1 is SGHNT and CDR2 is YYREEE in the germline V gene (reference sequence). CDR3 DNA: TGTGCCAGCAGCAAACTAGCGGGAGGTCCCGGGGAGCTGTTTTTT. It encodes CASSKLAGGPGELFF.

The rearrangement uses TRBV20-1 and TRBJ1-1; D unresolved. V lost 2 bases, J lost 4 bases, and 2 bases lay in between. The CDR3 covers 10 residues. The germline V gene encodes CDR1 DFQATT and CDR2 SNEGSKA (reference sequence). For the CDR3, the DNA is TGCAGTGCTAGACTCACTGAAGCTTTCTTT. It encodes CSARLTEAFF.

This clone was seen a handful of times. CDR3 DNA: TGTGCCAGCAGCCAAAGGGCTAGCGGGAGAGATACGCAGTATTTT. Its protein is CASSQRASGRDTQYF. The chain uses TRBV11-3 and TRBJ2-3; 10 bases are a match to TRBD2. With V trimmed by 5 bases and J by 5 bases, 7 bases remained unmatched. The CDR3 runs 15 residues. Germline CDR1 SGHNT, CDR2 YENEEA.

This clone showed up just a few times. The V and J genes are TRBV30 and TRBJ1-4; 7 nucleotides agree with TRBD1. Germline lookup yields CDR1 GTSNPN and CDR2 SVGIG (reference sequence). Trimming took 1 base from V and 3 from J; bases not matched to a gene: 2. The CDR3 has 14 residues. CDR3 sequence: CAWSDGTANEKLFF. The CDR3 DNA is TGTGCCTGGAGTGATGGGACAGCTAATGAAAAACTGTTTTTT. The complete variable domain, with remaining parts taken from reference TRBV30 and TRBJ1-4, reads SQTIHQWPATLVQPVGSPLSLECTVEGTSNPNLYWYRQAAGRGLQLLFYSVGIGQISSEVPQNLSASRPQDRQFILSSKKLLLSDSGFYLCAWSDGTANEKLFFGSGTQLSVL.

The CDR3, as DNA: TGTGCCAGCAGACCGGACAGGGTTAGATTCGGTGGCTACACCTTC. The encoded protein is CASRPDRVRFGGYTF. V and J are TRBV6-6 and TRBJ1-2; TRBD1 aligns across 8 bases. In germline, CDR1 is MNHNY, CDR2 SVGAGI (reference sequence). The CDR3 consists of 15 residues. V lost 6 bases to trimming and J lost 7 bases; unmatched junction nucleotides: 13.

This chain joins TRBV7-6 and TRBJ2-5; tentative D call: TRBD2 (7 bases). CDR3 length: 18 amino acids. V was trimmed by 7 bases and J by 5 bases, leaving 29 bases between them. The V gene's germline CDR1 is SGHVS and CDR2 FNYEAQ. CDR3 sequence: CASTGGNRVRWGEETQYF. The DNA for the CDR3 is TGTGCCAGCACGGGGGGCAATAGGGTACGGTGGGGTGAGGAGACCCAGTACTTC.

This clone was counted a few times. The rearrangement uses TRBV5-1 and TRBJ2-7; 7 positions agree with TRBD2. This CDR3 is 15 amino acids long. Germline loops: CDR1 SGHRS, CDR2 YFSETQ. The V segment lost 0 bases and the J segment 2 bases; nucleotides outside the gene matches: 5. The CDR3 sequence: CASSLGSGVTYEQYF. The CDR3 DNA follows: TGCGCCAGCAGCTTGGGCAGCGGGGTTACCTACGAGCAGTACTTC.

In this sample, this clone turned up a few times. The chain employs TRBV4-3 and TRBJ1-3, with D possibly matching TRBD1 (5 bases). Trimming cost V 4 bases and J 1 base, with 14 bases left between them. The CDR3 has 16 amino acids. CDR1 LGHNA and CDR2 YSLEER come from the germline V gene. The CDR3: CASSPLLGVSGNTIYF. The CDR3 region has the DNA TGCGCCAGCAGCCCCCTTCTAGGGGTGTCTGGAAACACCATATATTTT.

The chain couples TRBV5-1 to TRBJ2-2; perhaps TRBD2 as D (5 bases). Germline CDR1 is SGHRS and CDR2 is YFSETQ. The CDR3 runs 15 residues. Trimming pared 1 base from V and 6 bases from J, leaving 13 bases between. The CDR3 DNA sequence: TGCGCCAGCAGCTTGCGGGGAGAGGGATCCGGGGAGCTGTTTTTT. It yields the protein CASSLRGEGSGELFF.

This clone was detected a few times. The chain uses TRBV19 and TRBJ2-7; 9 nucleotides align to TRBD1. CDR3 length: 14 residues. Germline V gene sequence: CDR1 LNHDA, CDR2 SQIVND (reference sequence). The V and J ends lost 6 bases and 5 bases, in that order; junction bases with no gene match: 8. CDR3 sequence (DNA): TGTGCCAGTAGGGTTACAGGGGGCGGCGACGAGCAGTACTTC. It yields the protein CASRVTGGGDEQYF.

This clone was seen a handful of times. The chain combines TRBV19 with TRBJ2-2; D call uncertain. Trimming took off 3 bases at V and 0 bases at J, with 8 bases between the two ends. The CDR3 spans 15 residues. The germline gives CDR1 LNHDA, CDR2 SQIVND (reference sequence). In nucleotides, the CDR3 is TGTGCCAGTAGTATTCGGGTTTCGAACACCGGGGAGCTGTTTTTT. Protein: CASSIRVSNTGELFF.

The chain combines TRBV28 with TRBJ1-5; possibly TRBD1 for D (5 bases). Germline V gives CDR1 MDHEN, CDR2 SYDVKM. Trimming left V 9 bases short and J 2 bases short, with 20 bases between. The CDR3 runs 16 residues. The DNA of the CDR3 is TGTGCCAGTTGGGAAGCGACCCCGGGGGGCAATCAGCCCCAGCATTTT. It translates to CASWEATPGGNQPQHF.

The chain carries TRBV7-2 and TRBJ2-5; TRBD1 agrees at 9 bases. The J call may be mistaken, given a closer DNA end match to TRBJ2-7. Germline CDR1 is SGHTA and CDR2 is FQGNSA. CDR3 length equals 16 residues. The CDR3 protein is CASTNFAGQGGYEQYF. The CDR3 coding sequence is TGTGCCAGCACCAATTTTGCGGGACAGGGCGGCTACGAGCAGTACTTC.

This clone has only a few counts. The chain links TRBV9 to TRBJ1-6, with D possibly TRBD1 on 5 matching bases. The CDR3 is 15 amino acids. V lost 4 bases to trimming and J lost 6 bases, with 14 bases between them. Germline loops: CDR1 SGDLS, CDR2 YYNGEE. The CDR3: CASSPRVERNSPLHF. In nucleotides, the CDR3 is TGTGCCAGCAGCCCCAGGGTAGAACGTAATTCACCCCTCCACTTT.

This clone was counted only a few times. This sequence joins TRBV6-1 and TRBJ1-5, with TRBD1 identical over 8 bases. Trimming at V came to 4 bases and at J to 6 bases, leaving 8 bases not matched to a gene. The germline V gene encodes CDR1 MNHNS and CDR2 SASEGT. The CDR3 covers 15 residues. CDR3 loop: CASSVQGVLGQPQHF. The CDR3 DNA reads TGTGCCAGCAGTGTACAGGGGGTACTCGGTCAGCCCCAGCATTTT.